This TCR beta chain is from a study of blood T cells in healthy people across ages (dated by TCRdb to the mid-2010s). General notes on the study: In model experiments, template switching captured about one uniquely barcoded TCR beta cDNA molecule for every two T cells. Age-related changes in TCR beta repertoire diversity were measured in the study by deep sequencing normalized with unique cDNA molecular identifiers. To avoid experimental bias, donors of different ages were distributed randomly across sequencing lanes. For two donors (one aged 18 to 29 and one aged 80 or older), the study analyzed two additional independent replicas of 1 million unique cDNA reads from the same blood draw. Donors were grouped into four age groups: young (average about 15 years), middle-aged (roughly 38), aged (approximately 67) and long-lived (approximately 81). Overall study results and their limits: The percentage of naive T cells measured by flow cytometry correlated strongly with observed TCR beta diversity. Estimates of total diversity based on one million sequenced T cells were considered lower bounds and underestimates. Observed TCR beta diversity per million T cells fell roughly linearly with age, and a significant reduction was already apparent by age around 36. Because donor CMV infection status was unknown, age-related changes in expanded clonotypes were potentially confounded. The long-lived group showed more naive CD4+ T cells, fewer expanded clones and increased TCR diversity than the aged group, suggesting age selection. Since profiling was done on bulk unsorted PBMCs, naive and antigen-experienced compartments could not be conclusively compared.

Libraries were built with 5' RACE. Instrument used: Illumina HiSeq 2500. A second PCR of 7 to 11 cycles was performed with a sample-barcoded 5' primer and a J-beta primer mix. A unique molecular identifier was introduced onto each TCR beta cDNA molecule by a template-switch 5' adaptor carrying 12 random nucleotides. Each sample yielded at least 3 million CDR3-containing paired-end reads. First-strand cDNA synthesis was performed from all RNA using the Mint cDNA synthesis kit, with priming by a TRBC-specific oligonucleotide. After uracil-DNA glycosylase treatment, a first 18-cycle PCR used universal primers M1SS and BC2_uni_R on all cDNA. The authors' analysis ran thus. Each sample was normalized by randomly selecting 1 million high-quality reads, each carrying a distinct molecular identifier. Instead of being binned into consensus sequences, reads that shared molecular identifiers were thrown out. CDR3 identification, clonotype clustering and error correction used MiTCR with a Q25 quality threshold and the strictest error-elimination algorithm. A nonparametric unseen species model with Euler transformation was used to estimate a lower bound on total TCR beta diversity. Clones were called with MiXCR by TCRdb after fastp trimmed the public reads at Q25, and only in-frame beta chains were retained. CDR3 protein duplicates are merged, each entry listing the most common genes and DNA. The V and J calls come from TCRdb's annotation, not from the publication. Across this sample there are about 1.4 million distinct CDR3 sequences, with approximately 59% seen only once. The top ten clonotypes cover over 5% of the sample.

The CDR3 sequence holds 14 residues, the cysteine and phenylalanine included. Just the 42-base CDR3 DNA is kept, in frame starting at base 1. The V end loses 5 bases and the J end loses 0 bases, and a stretch of 11 bases separates them. The germline V gene supplies CDR1 MNHEY and CDR2 SVGAGI. The donors were about 40 Caucasian individuals from Russia, aged 6 to 90 years, who were systemically healthy. Each donor gave 8 to 10 milliliters of peripheral blood, drawn into EDTA-treated Vacutainer tubes. Ficoll-Paque density-gradient centrifugation was used to isolate PBMCs, with at least 6.5 million per sample. Total RNA was extracted from PBMCs with Trizol reagent, with at least 6 micrograms obtained per sample. The percentages of naive CD45RAhigh/CD27high T cells were determined by flow cytometry on a PBMC aliquot from every donor. Comments on this clonotype: Its antigen remains unidentified. No much larger clone exists at a distance of one base, and base qualities are not known.

Here the chain combines TRBV6-5 and TRBJ2-7; there is no confident call for the D gene. This clonotype was obtained from a man younger than 35 in good health. Sequencing used blood. The CDR3 region reads CASSTLDHSYEQYF. The nucleotides read TGTGCCAGCAGTACTCTGGACCACTCCTACGAGCAGTACTTC.